These 22 T cell receptor beta chains were sequenced from one sample in a study of blood T cell dynamics during melanoma immunotherapy. Time point described: week 3, after first cycle of checkpoint inhibitor. Assay: immunoSEQ multiplex PCR; the TCRdb copy retains only in-frame clones and omits some. The data show about 2,000 clones, with 85% to 95% seen just once and 0.8% to 1% held by the top ten. The sample consisted of effector memory CD8+ T cells from blood, taken from a patient treated with checkpoint blockade. These receptors originate from a human donor with melanoma.

This chain uses TRBV14 with TRBJ1-2; D remains unclear. The V gene lost 4 bases and the J gene lost 7 bases, with 13 bases spanning the gap. Germline V gene lookup returns CDR1 SGHDN and CDR2 FVKESK. The CDR3 covers 13 residues. CDR3 sequence: CASSLSYQVGYTF. The CDR3 nucleotides read TGTGCCAGCAGCCTCAGCTATCAAGTTGGCTACACCTTC.

The V call is TRBV2, the J call TRBJ2-1, with TRBD1 matching over 8 bases. Germline loops: CDR1 SNHLY, CDR2 FYNNEI. The V gene end was trimmed by 8 bases and the J gene end by 6 bases; junction bases not matched to a gene: 6. This CDR3 comprises 13 residues. The DNA for the CDR3 is TGTGCCAGCCTAGGGGACAGGTCCAATGAGCAGTTCTTC. It codes for CASLGDRSNEQFF.

This clone showed up just once. V is TRBV27 and J is TRBJ1-1, with a tentative D call TRBD1 (5 bases). CDR1 and CDR2 from the germline V gene are MNHEY and SMNVEV (reference sequence). V shed 5 bases and J shed 5 bases, with 12 bases lying between them. The CDR3 covers 13 residues. CDR3 DNA sequence: TGTGCCAGCAGTAGACCAGAGGGGACTGAAGCTTTCTTT. It yields the protein CASSRPEGTEAFF.

The chain employs TRBV28 and TRBJ2-5; 11 nucleotides align to TRBD2. The germline V gene has CDR1 MDHEN and CDR2 SYDVKM. V trimming: 6 bases; J trimming: 1 base; junction bases outside the gene matches: 4. The CDR3 is made up of 15 amino acids. CDR3 in amino acids: CASSIAGGSQETQYF. The CDR3 region has the DNA TGTGCCAGCAGCATAGCGGGAGGGTCCCAAGAGACCCAGTACTTC. Supplemented by reference TRBV28 and TRBJ2-5, the full variable domain reads DVKVTQSSRYLVKRTGEKVFLECVQDMDHENMFWYRQDPGLGLRLIYFSYDVKMKEKGDIPEGYSVSREKKERFSLILESASTNQTSMYLCASSIAGGSQETQYFGPGTRLLVL.

The chain recombines TRBV6-1 with TRBJ2-7; D is unresolved. CDR3 size: 14 residues. V lost 7 bases to trimming and J lost 0 bases, with 13 bases between them. Looked up from germline, CDR1 is MNHNS and CDR2 is SASEGT. This chain's CDR3 is CASKEYGNSYEQYF. CDR3 sequence (DNA): TGTGCCAGCAAAGAATACGGCAACTCCTACGAGCAGTACTTC.

The CDR3 bases are TGTGCCAGCAGTCCACAAGGCCGTGCTAGGGTCGAGCAGTACTTC. Its translation: CASSPQGRARVEQYF. This chain connects TRBV5-4 to TRBJ2-7; D is undetermined. Germline V gives CDR1 SGHNT, CDR2 YYREEE (reference sequence). The CDR3 runs 15 residues. V was cut by 5 bases and J by 6 bases, with 21 bases left in between.

This chain joins TRBV10-1 and TRBJ2-7; D is unclear. Per germline, CDR1 WNHNN and CDR2 SYGVQD (reference sequence). The germline V and J ends were trimmed by 1 base and 6 bases, with 13 bases remaining between them. The CDR3 is made up of 14 amino acids. DNA of the CDR3: TGCGCCAGCAGTGAGTTCCTGTGGGCCGGCGAGCAGTACTTC. This encodes CASSEFLWAGEQYF.

The chain is built from TRBV29-1 and TRBJ2-5; D is undetermined. The DNA end favors TRBJ2-7, so the J call may be wrong. Germline CDR1 SQVTM, CDR2 ANQGSEA. The CDR3 contains 12 residues. The CDR3 nucleotides read TGCAGCGTCCTGAGTGGCGCCGCCGAGCAGTACTTC. It specifies CSVLSGAAEQYF.

This clone occurred once. The CDR3 nucleotides read TGTGCCAGCAGTCACGAGCCCGGGTCCCCATACAATGAGCAGTTCTTC. Its translation: CASSHEPGSPYNEQFF. The chain employs TRBV7-9 and TRBJ2-1, with unresolved D. V was pared by 6 bases and J by 4 bases, with 19 bases between. The germline gives CDR1 SEHNR, CDR2 FQNEAQ (reference sequence). CDR3 length equals 16 residues.

This CDR3 is CAWSGDTSQYEQYF. In nucleotides, the CDR3 is TGTGCCTGGAGCGGGGACACTTCGCAGTACGAGCAGTACTTC. The chain couples TRBV30 to TRBJ2-7; tentative D call: TRBD1 (6 bases). Per germline, CDR1 GTSNPN and CDR2 SVGIG (reference sequence). The CDR3 is made up of 14 amino acids. V lost 3 bases, J lost 4 bases, and 16 bases lay in between.

The chain carries TRBV2 and TRBJ2-3; the match to TRBD2 covers 12 bases. Germline-derived CDR1 and CDR2 are SNHLY and FYNNEI. This CDR3 spans 14 amino acids. Trimming cost V 8 bases and J 4 bases; bases outside gene matches: 4. DNA for the CDR3: TGTGCCAGCCCACTAGCGGGAGGTTCAGATACGCAGTATTTT. Translated: CASPLAGGSDTQYF.

The chain has TRBV4-1 and TRBJ2-5; D perhaps matches TRBD2 (5 bases). The closer fit of TRBJ2-7 to the DNA end suggests the J call may be wrong. Per the germline V gene, CDR1 is MGHRA and CDR2 is YSYEKL. This CDR3 is 16 amino acids long. CDR3 in amino acids: CASSLQLVYNPYEQYF. The CDR3, as DNA: TGCGCCAGCAGCCTACAACTAGTATACAACCCTTACGAGCAGTACTTC.

The V and J genes are TRBV7-9 and TRBJ2-7, with D unclear. This CDR3 spans 11 amino acids. Germline V gene data show CDR1 as SEHNR and CDR2 as FQNEAQ (reference sequence). V was pared by 5 bases and J by 3 bases, with 5 bases between. CDR3: CASSPDYEQYF. The CDR3 coding sequence is TGTGCCAGCAGCCCCGACTACGAGCAGTACTTC. The full variable domain, completed using reference TRBV7-9 and TRBJ2-7, is DTGVSQNPRHKITKRGQNVTFRCDPISEHNRLYWYRQTLGQGPEFLTYFQNEAQLEKSRLLSDRFSAERPKGSFSTLEIQRTEQGDSAMYLCASSPDYEQYFGPGTRLTVT.

The CDR3 sequence is CASSFLTRKETQYF. The DNA of the CDR3 is TGTGCCAGCAGCTTTTTGACTAGAAAAGAGACCCAGTACTTC. The chain combines TRBV7-2 with TRBJ2-5, with TRBD2 as a possible D gene (6 bases). CDR1 is SGHTA and CDR2 is FQGNSA in the germline V gene. The CDR3 runs to 14 residues. Trimming stripped 3 bases from V and 3 bases from J, with 11 bases between. The whole variable domain, remainder taken from reference TRBV7-2 and TRBJ2-5, is GAGVSQSPSNKVTEKGKDVELRCDPISGHTALYWYRQSLGQGLEFLIYFQGNSAPDKSGLPSDRFSAERTGGSVSTLTIQRTQQEDSAVYLCASSFLTRKETQYFGPGTRLLVL.

The V call is TRBV30, the J call TRBJ2-2; a weak D match, TRBD2 (6 bases). V was clipped by 5 bases and J by 5 bases, with 9 bases between them. Germline CDR1 GTSNPN, CDR2 SVGIG (reference sequence). The CDR3 is made up of 12 amino acids. Here the CDR3 DNA reads TGTGCCTGGGGAGGGAGAACCGGGGAGCTGTTTTTT. Protein sequence: CAWGGRTGELFF. Together with reference TRBV30 and TRBJ2-2, the CDR3 gives the full variable domain: SQTIHQWPATLVQPVGSPLSLECTVEGTSNPNLYWYRQAAGRGLQLLFYSVGIGQISSEVPQNLSASRPQDRQFILSSKKLLLSDSGFYLCAWGGRTGELFFGEGSRLTVL.

The J gene is TRBJ2-1, the V gene TRBV29-1, with no clear D. V dropped 0 bases and J dropped 0 bases, with 6 bases sitting between them. CDR1 and CDR2 from the germline V gene are SQVTM and ANQGSEA. CDR3 size: 14 residues. Here the CDR3 reads CSVEERNSYNEQFF. In DNA, the CDR3 is TGCAGCGTTGAAGAGCGTAACTCCTACAATGAGCAGTTCTTC.

This sequence joins TRBV6-5 and TRBJ2-5; no definite D call. This CDR3 is 14 amino acids long. The germline V and J ends were trimmed by 0 bases and 1 base, with 6 bases remaining between them. Germline CDR1 MNHEY, CDR2 SVGAGI. This chain's CDR3 is CASSYSGSQETQYF. The CDR3, as DNA: TGTGCCAGCAGTTACTCAGGCTCCCAAGAGACCCAGTACTTC.

This CDR3 reads CASSQTSGPTYEQYF. As DNA, the CDR3 is TGCGCCAGCAGCCAAACTAGCGGGCCTACCTACGAGCAGTACTTC. This sequence joins TRBV4-1 and TRBJ2-7; 9 bases align to TRBD2. Germline V gene sequence: CDR1 MGHRA, CDR2 YSYEKL. V lost 2 bases, J lost 2 bases, and 4 bases stayed unmatched. The CDR3 runs 15 residues.

This chain joins TRBV28 and TRBJ2-7; 7 bases map to TRBD1. The germline gives CDR1 MDHEN, CDR2 SYDVKM. The CDR3 is 15 residues long. The trim removed 4 bases at V and 3 bases at J, leaving 9 bases unmatched. The CDR3 DNA reads TGTGCCAGCAGTTACGACAACAGGGGAGACTACGAGCAGTACTTC. Translated, it gives CASSYDNRGDYEQYF.

The CDR3 DNA reads as TGTGCCAGCAGTTCCCCTGGCAGGGGGCACGAGCAGTACTTC. Its translation: CASSSPGRGHEQYF. J is TRBJ2-7 and V is TRBV27, with 8 nucleotides matching TRBD1. The germline CDR1 and CDR2 sequences are MNHEY and SMNVEV (reference sequence). Trimming cost V 4 bases and J 5 bases; bases outside gene matches: 7. The length of the CDR3 is 14 residues.

The rearrangement uses TRBV9 and TRBJ1-2; 7 bases are a match to TRBD1. Germline V CDR1 and CDR2: SGDLS, YYNGEE. Unmatched junction bases numbered 8, after V lost 3 bases and J lost 6 bases. This CDR3 has 14 amino acids. The CDR3 here is CASSASGTANGYTF. CDR3 bases: TGTGCCAGCAGCGCATCCGGGACAGCAAATGGCTACACCTTC.

V usage is TRBV10-2 and J usage is TRBJ2-5; possibly TRBD2 for D (6 bases). Per germline, CDR1 WSHSY and CDR2 SAAADI. This CDR3 contains 14 residues. V was clipped by 1 base and J by 11 bases, with 17 bases between them. The CDR3 loop is CASSEYTSRREQYF. CDR3 in DNA: TGCGCCAGCAGTGAGTACACTTCCCGGAGGGAGCAGTACTTC.